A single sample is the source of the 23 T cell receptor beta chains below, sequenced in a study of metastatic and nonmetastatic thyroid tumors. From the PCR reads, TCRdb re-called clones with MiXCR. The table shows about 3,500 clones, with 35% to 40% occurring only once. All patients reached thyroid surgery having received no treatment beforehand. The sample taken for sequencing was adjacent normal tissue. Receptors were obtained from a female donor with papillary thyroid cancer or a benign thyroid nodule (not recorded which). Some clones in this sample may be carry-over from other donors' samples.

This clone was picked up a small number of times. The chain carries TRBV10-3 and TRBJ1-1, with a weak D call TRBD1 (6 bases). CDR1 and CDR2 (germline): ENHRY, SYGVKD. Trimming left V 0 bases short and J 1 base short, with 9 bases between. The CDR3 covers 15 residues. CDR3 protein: CAISESQGQNTEAFF. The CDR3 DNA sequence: TGTGCCATCAGTGAGTCACAGGGCCAGAACACTGAAGCTTTCTTT.

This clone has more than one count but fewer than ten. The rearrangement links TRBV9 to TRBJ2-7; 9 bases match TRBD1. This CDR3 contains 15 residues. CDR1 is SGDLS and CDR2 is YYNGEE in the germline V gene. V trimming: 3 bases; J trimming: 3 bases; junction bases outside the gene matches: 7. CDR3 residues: CASSEGTGPYYEQYF. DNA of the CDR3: TGTGCCAGCAGCGAAGGGACAGGGCCTTACTACGAGCAGTACTTC.

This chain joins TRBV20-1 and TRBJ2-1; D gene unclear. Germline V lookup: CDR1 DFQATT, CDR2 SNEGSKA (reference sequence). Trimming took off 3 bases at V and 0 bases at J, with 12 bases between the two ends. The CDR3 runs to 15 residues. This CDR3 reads CSARVAPSSYNEQFF. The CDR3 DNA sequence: TGCAGTGCTAGGGTAGCACCCAGCTCCTACAATGAGCAGTTCTTC.

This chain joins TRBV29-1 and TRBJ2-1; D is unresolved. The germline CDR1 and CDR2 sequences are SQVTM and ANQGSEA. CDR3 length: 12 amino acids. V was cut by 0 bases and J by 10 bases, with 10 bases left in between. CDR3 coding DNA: TGCAGCGTTGAAGAGAAAGGAAGGGAGCAGTTCTTC. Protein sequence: CSVEEKGREQFF.

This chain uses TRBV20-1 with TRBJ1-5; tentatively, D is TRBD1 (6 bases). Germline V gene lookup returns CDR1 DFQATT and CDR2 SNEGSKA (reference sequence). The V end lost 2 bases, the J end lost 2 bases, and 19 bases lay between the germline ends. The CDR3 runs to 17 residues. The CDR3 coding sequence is TGCAGTGCTAGAAGTCACAGGGTAAGGGATGGCAATCAGCCCCAGCATTTT. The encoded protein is CSARSHRVRDGNQPQHF.

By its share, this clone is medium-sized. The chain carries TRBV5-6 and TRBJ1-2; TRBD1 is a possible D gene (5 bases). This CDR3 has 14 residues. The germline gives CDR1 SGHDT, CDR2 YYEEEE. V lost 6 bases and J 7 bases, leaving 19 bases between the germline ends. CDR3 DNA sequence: TGTGCCAGCACCCAGCTTCCGGGGGGGATTGGCTACACCTTC. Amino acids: CASTQLPGGIGYTF.

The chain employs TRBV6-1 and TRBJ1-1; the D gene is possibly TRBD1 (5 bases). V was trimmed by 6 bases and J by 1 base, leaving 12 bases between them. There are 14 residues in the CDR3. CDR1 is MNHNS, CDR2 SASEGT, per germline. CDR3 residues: CASSWGGGNTEAFF. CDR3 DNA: TGTGCCAGCAGCTGGGGGGGAGGGAACACTGAAGCTTTCTTT.

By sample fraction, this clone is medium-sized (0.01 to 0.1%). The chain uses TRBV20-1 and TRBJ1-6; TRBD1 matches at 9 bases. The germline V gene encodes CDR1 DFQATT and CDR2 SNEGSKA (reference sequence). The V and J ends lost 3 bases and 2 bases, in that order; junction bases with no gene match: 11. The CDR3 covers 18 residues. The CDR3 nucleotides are TGCAGTGCTAGGCCGGGACAGGGAGGTGGGACCTATAATTCACCCCTCCACTTT. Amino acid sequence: CSARPGQGGGTYNSPLHF.

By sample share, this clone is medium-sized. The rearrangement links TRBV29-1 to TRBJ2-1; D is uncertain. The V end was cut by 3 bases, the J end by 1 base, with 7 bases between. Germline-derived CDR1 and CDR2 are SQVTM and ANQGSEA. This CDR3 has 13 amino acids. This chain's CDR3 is CSVDSRSYNEQFF. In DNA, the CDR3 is TGCAGCGTTGACTCCAGGTCCTACAATGAGCAGTTCTTC.

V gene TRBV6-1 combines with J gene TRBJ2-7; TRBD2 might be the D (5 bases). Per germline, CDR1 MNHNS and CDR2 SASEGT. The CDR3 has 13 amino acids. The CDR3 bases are TGTGCAAGGAGGTGCGTACAACTCTACGAGCAGTACTTC. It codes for CARRCVQLYEQYF.

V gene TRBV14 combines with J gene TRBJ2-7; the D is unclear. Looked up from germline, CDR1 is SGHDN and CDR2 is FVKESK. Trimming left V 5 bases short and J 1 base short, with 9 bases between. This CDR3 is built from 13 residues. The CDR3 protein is CASSLDRSYEQYF. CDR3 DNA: TGTGCCAGCAGCTTGGACCGATCCTACGAGCAGTACTTC.

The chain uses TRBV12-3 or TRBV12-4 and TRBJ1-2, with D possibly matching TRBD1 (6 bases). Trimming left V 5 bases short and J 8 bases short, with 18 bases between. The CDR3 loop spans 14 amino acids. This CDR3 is CASSDSTGPQGYTF. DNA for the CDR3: TGTGCCAGCAGTGACTCGACAGGACCTCAGGGCTACACCTTC.

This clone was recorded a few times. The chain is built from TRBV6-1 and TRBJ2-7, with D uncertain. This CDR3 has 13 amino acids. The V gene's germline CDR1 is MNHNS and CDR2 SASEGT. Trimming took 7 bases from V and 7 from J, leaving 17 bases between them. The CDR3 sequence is CASTSYVGREQYF. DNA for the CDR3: TGTGCCAGCACCTCTTACGTCGGGCGGGAGCAGTACTTC.

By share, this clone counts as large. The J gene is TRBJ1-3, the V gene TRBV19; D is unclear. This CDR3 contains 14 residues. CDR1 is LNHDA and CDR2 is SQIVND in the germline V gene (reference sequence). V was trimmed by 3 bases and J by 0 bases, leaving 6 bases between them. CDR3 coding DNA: TGTGCCAGTAGTATTCGTAACTCTGGAAACACCATATATTTT. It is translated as CASSIRNSGNTIYF.

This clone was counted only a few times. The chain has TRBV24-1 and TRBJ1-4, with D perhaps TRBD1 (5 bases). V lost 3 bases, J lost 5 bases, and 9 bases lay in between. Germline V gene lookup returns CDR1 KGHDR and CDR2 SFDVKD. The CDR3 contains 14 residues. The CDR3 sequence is CATSDNQGNEKLFF. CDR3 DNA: TGTGCCACCAGTGATAACCAGGGAAATGAAAAACTGTTTTTT.

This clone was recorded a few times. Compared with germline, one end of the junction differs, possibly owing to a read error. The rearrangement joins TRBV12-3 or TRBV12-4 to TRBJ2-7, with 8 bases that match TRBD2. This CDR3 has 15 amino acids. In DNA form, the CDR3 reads TGTGTCAGCAGTCCCCCGGGAGGGAACTTCTACGAGCAGTACTTC. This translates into CVSSPPGGNFYEQYF.

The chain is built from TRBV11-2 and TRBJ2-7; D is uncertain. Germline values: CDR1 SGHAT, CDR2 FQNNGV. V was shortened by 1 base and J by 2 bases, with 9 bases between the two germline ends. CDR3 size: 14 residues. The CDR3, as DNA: TGTGCCAGCAGCTTAGCCAGTGGGCCCTACGAGCAGTACTTC. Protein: CASSLASGPYEQYF.

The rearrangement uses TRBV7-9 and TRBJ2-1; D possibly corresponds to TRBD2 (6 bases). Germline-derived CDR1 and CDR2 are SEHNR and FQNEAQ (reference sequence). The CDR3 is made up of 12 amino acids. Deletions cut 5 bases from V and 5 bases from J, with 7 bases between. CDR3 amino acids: CASSRGDNEQFF. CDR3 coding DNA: TGTGCCAGCAGCCGCGGGGACAATGAGCAGTTCTTC.

This CDR3 reads CASSTAATDTQYF. CDR3 DNA: TGTGCCAGCAGCACGGCCGCTACAGATACGCAGTATTTT. The J gene is TRBJ2-3, the V gene TRBV7-8; no reliable D call. V gave up 5 bases and J gave up 3 bases, with 9 bases separating them. Germline values: CDR1 SGHVS, CDR2 FQNEAQ. This CDR3 is 13 amino acids long. Using reference TRBV7-8 and TRBJ2-3 for the parts outside the CDR3, the full variable domain is GAGVSQSPRYKVAKRGQDVALRCDPISGHVSLFWYQQALGQGPEFLTYFQNEAQLDKSGLPSDRFFAERPEGSVSTLKIQRTQQEDSAVYLCASSTAATDTQYFGPGTRLTVL.

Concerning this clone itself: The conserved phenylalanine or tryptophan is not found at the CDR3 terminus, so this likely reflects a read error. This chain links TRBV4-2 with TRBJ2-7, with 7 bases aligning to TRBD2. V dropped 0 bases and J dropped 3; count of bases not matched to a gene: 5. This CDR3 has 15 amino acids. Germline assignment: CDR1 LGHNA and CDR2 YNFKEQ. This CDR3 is CASSQERTRGYEQYL. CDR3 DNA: TGTGCCAGCAGCCAAGAAAGGACTAGAGGCTACGAGCAGTACCTC.

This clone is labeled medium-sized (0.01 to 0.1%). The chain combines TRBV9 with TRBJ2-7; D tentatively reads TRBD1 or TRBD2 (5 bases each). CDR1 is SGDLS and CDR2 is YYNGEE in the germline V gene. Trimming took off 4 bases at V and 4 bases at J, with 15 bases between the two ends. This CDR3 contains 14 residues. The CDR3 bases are TGTGCCAGCAGCCCCAGTTCCGAGGGGTACGAGCAGTACTTC. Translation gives CASSPSSEGYEQYF.

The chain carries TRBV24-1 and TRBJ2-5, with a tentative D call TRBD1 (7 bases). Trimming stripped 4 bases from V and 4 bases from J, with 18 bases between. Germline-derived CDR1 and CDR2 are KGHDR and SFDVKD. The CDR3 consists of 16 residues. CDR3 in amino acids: CATSEPLQGRGETQYF. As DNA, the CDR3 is TGTGCCACCAGTGAACCTCTACAGGGGCGGGGAGAGACCCAGTACTTC.

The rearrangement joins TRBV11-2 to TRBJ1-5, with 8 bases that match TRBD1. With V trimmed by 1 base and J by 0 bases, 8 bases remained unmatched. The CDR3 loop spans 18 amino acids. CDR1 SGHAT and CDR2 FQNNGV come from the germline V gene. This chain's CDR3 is CASSLGRQGWGSNQPQHF. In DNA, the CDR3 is TGTGCCAGCAGCTTAGGAAGACAGGGGTGGGGTAGCAATCAGCCCCAGCATTTT.